What follows are 22 T cell receptor beta chains derived from one specimen sequenced in a study of CXCR3-negative and CXCR3-positive naive CD8 T cells. UMI labels and 5' RACE were used to prepare the TRB cDNA libraries. TCRdb re-called the 5' RACE reads and catalogs CDR3 proteins one per entry, DNA excluded. Listed are 100,000 to 150,000 distinct CDR3 sequences; 0.45% to 0.6% falls within the top ten. Material for sequencing was naive CXCR3- CD8+ T cells from blood. Subset meaning: CD45RO-CCR7+CD27+CD95- naive CD8+ T cells lacking CXCR3 (TNR3-). Receptors were obtained from a human donor in good health. Some clones in this sample may be carry-over from other donors' samples.

V and J are TRBV29-1 and TRBJ1-1; TCRdb's D call, TRBD1, is unchecked because there is no DNA. This CDR3 has 15 residues. The germline V gene encodes CDR1 SQVTM and CDR2 ANQGSEA. The CDR3 loop reads CSIRPPTGANTEAFF.

The J gene is TRBJ2-1, the V gene TRBV6-4; absent DNA, TCRdb's TRBD1 call cannot be checked. The CDR3 covers 14 residues. Germline V gene sequence: CDR1 MRHNA, CDR2 SNTAGT. CDR3 in amino acids: CASSEGQGANEQFF.

The chain combines TRBV5-1 with TRBJ2-7; TCRdb returns TRBD1, unconfirmable since there is no DNA. The CDR3 contains 15 residues. Germline V gives CDR1 SGHRS, CDR2 YFSETQ. The CDR3 loop reads CASSLEGASSYEQYF. Full variable domain (missing parts from reference TRBV5-1 and TRBJ2-7): KAGVTQTPRYLIKTRGQQVTLSCSPISGHRSVSWYQQTPGQGLQFLFEYFSETQRNKGNFPGRFSGRQFSNSRSEMNVSTLELGDSALYLCASSLEGASSYEQYFGPGTRLTVT.

The CDR3 here is CSVVRSAEQFF. This chain joins TRBV29-1 and TRBJ2-1. CDR3 length: 11 amino acids. Germline-derived CDR1 and CDR2 are SQVTM and ANQGSEA.

The chain is built from TRBV10-3 and TRBJ2-5. Germline lookup yields CDR1 ENHRY and CDR2 SYGVKD. The CDR3 contains 14 residues. CDR3 sequence: CAISEGVSSETQYF.

The J gene is TRBJ2-6, the V gene TRBV7-9; TCRdb indicates TRBD1, and absent DNA this call remains unverified. This CDR3 region has 14 residues. Germline CDR1 reads SEHNR; CDR2 reads FQNEAQ (reference sequence). The CDR3 reads CASSPTLGANVLTF.

The rearrangement uses TRBV28 and TRBJ2-1; TCRdb outputs TRBD1, but without DNA this stays unchecked. Per germline, CDR1 MDHEN and CDR2 SYDVKM. This CDR3 spans 14 amino acids. The CDR3 here is CASSLTPSGDEQFF.

The rearrangement links TRBV27 to TRBJ2-3; TCRdb reports TRBD1, a call that lacks DNA to check it against. CDR1 and CDR2 from the germline V gene are MNHEY and SMNVEV (reference sequence). The CDR3 sequence is 14 residues long. This CDR3 reads CASSSPSSPDPQYF.

CDR3 residues: CATSGGLAANTGELFF. The chain employs TRBV15 and TRBJ2-2; checking the TCRdb D call of TRBD2 is not possible without DNA. The CDR3 runs to 16 residues. Germline values: CDR1 LNHNV, CDR2 YYDKDF (reference sequence).

The chain has TRBV28 and TRBJ2-7. The CDR3 covers 14 residues. Per the germline V gene, CDR1 is MDHEN and CDR2 is SYDVKM. CDR3 residues: CASSLDHENYEQYF.

This chain joins TRBV6-6 and TRBJ2-1; TCRdb picks TRBD2, but there is no DNA to check that call. CDR1 MNHNY and CDR2 SVGAGI come from the germline V gene (reference sequence). The CDR3 runs to 15 residues. CDR3 residues: CASSATAGLGNEQFF.

J is TRBJ2-1 and V is TRBV29-1. Germline V gene data show CDR1 as SQVTM and CDR2 as ANQGSEA. The CDR3 spans 16 residues. CDR3 region: CSATFLQVPSYNEQFF.

The rearrangement joins TRBV4-1 to TRBJ2-7; TCRdb returns TRBD1, unconfirmable since there is no DNA. Germline CDR1 and CDR2: MGHRA and YSYEKL. There are 14 residues in the CDR3. The CDR3 is CASSQRDRAYEQYF.

The rearrangement joins TRBV29-1 to TRBJ2-3; TCRdb indicates TRBD2, and absent DNA this call remains unverified. The CDR3 totals 17 residues. Germline V gene lookup returns CDR1 SQVTM and CDR2 ANQGSEA. The CDR3 sequence: CSVEDRSQLAYTDTQYF.

V is TRBV5-4 and J is TRBJ2-7; TCRdb designates TRBD1, a call that cannot be tested without DNA. The CDR3 totals 13 residues. Germline V gene lookup returns CDR1 SGHNT and CDR2 YYREEE (reference sequence). CDR3 sequence: CASSDGDPYEQYF.

V usage is TRBV12-3 or TRBV12-4 and J usage is TRBJ2-3; TCRdb calls TRBD1, which cannot be checked without DNA. The CDR3 consists of 14 residues. The CDR3 loop reads CASSFAGATDTQYF.

The chain employs TRBV11-3 and TRBJ2-7. The CDR3 totals 13 residues. CDR1 and CDR2 from the germline V gene are SGHNT and YENEEA. CDR3 loop: CASSLGGVNEQYF.

This chain joins TRBV5-1 and TRBJ2-5; TCRdb designates TRBD2, a call that cannot be tested without DNA. The CDR3 covers 16 residues. Germline V gene data show CDR1 as SGHRS and CDR2 as YFSETQ. The CDR3 loop reads CASSSQAGGWQETQYF.

The chain joins TRBV28 to TRBJ2-1; TCRdb calls TRBD2, which cannot be checked without DNA. Germline V CDR1 and CDR2: MDHEN, SYDVKM. This CDR3 region has 16 residues. This CDR3 reads CASSLLGGLGTNEQFF.

The gene calls are TRBV5-1 and TRBJ1-1; TCRdb reports TRBD1, a call that lacks DNA to check it against. CDR1 SGHRS and CDR2 YFSETQ come from the germline V gene. The CDR3 totals 17 residues. The CDR3 reads CASSLDGTGPLNTEAFF.

The chain links TRBV24-1 to TRBJ1-5; lacking DNA, the TRBD1 call made by TCRdb goes unchecked. The CDR3 runs 17 residues. Germline V lookup: CDR1 KGHDR, CDR2 SFDVKD. CDR3 residues: CATSDTPVGASNQPQHF.

This chain links TRBV5-4 with TRBJ2-2; TCRdb names TRBD1, which stays unverified in the absence of DNA. This CDR3 comprises 17 residues. Germline values: CDR1 SGHNT, CDR2 YYREEE (reference sequence). CDR3 protein: CASSLGGWTGVDGELFF. Full variable domain (rest looked up from reference TRBV5-4 and TRBJ2-2): ETGVTQSPTHLIKTRGQQVTLRCSSQSGHNTVSWYQQALGQGPQFIFQYYREEENGRGNFPPRFSGLQFPNYSSELNVNALELDDSALYLCASSLGGWTGVDGELFFGEGSRLTVL.